The sequence of this TCR beta chain was determined in a study of cytomegalovirus exposure and HLA in healthy donors. This clone was found a few times. Primers for the PCR totalled 60 Vbeta and 13 Jbeta. Data came from immunoSEQ multiplex PCR; TCRdb stores just in-frame clones and leaves some out. This table holds around 120,000 clones, approximately 9.4% found once. V was pared by 0 bases and J by 12 bases, with 10 bases between. Germline CDR1 is SGHRS and CDR2 is YFSETQ. CDR3 length equals 12 residues. Sequences were obtained from PBMCs. The chain joins TRBV5-1 to TRBJ2-1, with a weak D call TRBD1 (6 bases). This TCR was recovered from a man younger than 45 in good health and CMV-seronegative. The CDR3 DNA is TGCGCCAGCAGCTTGGGGGGGCAATGGCAGTTCTTC. Translating it yields CASSLGGQWQFF.